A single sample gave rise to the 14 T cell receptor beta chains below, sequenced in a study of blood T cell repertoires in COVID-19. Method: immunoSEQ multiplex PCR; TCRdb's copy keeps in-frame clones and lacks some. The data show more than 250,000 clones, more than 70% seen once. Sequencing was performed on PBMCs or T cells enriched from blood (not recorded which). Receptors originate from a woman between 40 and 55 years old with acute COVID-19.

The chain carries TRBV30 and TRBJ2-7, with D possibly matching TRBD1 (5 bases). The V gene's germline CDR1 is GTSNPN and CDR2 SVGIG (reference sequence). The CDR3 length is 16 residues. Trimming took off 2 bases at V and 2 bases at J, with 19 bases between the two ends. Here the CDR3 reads CAWSWECMTVPYEQYV. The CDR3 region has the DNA TGTGCCTGGAGTTGGGAATGTATGACAGTGCCCTACGAGCAGTACGTC.

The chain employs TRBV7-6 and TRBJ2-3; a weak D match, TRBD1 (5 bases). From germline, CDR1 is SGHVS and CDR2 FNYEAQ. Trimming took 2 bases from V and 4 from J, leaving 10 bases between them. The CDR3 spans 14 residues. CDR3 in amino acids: CASSLKQGADTQYF. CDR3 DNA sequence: TGTGCCAGCAGCTTAAAGCAGGGCGCAGATACGCAGTATTTT.

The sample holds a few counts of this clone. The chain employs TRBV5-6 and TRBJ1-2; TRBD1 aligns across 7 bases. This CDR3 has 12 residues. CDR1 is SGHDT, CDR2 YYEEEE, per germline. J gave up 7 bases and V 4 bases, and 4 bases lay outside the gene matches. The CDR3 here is CASSLGTAGYTF. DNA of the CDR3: TGTGCCAGCAGCCTCGGGACAGCTGGCTACACCTTC.

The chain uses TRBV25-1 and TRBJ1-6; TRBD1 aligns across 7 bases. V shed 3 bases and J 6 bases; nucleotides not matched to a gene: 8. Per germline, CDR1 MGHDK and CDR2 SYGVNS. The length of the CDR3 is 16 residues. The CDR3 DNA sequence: TGTGCCAGCAGTGAGACAGGGACGCTGCCTAATTCACCCCTCCACTTT. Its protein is CASSETGTLPNSPLHF.

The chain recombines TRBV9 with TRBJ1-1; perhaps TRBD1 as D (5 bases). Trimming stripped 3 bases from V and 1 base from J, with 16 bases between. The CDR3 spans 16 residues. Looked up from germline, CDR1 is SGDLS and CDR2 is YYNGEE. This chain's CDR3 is CASSASGGGGNTEAFF. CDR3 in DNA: TGTGCCAGCAGCGCAAGCGGGGGGGGAGGGAACACTGAAGCTTTCTTT.

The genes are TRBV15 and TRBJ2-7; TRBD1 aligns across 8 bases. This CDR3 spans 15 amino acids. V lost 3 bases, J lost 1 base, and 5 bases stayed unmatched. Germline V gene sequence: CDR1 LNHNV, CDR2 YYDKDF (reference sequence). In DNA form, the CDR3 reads TGTGCCACCAGCAGCTACAGGGGGACTTCCTACGAGCAGTACGTC. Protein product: CATSSYRGTSYEQYV.

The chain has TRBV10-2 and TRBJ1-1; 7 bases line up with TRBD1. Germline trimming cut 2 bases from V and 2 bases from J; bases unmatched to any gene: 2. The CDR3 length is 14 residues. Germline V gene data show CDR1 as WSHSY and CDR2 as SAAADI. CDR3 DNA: TGCGCCAGCAGTGAGCAGGGGGGCAACACTGAAGCTTTCTTT. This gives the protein CASSEQGGNTEAFF.

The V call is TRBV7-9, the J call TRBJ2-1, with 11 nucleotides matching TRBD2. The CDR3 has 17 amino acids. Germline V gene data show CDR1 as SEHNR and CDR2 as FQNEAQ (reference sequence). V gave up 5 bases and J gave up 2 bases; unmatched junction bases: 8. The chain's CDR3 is CASSRTSGSQTYNEQFF. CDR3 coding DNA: TGTGCCAGCAGCCGTACTAGCGGGAGCCAAACCTACAATGAGCAGTTCTTC.

CDR3 DNA sequence: TGTGCCGGATGCTACAGGGGGTTGAATGAGCAGTTCTTC. It translates to CAGCYRGLNEQFF. The gene calls are TRBV28 and TRBJ2-1, with 8 nucleotides matching TRBD1. The germline CDR1 and CDR2 sequences are MDHEN and SYDVKM. The CDR3 loop spans 13 amino acids. V was clipped by 11 bases and J by 7 bases; unmatched bases: 10.

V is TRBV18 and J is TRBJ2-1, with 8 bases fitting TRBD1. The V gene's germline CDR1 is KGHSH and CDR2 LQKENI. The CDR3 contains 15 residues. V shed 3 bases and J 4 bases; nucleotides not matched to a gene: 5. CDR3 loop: CASSPYDRGYNEQFF. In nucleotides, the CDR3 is TGTGCCAGCTCACCCTACGACAGGGGTTACAATGAGCAGTTCTTC. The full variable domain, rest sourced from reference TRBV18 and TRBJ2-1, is NAGVMQNPRHLVRRRGQEARLRCSPMKGHSHVYWYRQLPEEGLKFMVYLQKENIIDESGMPKERFSAEFPKEGPSILRIQQVVRGDSAAYFCASSPYDRGYNEQFFGPGTRLTVL.

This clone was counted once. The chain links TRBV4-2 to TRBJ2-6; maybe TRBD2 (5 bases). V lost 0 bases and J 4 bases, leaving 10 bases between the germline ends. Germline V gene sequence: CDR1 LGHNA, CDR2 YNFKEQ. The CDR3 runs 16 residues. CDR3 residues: CASSQEEAAGANVLTF. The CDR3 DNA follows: TGTGCCAGCAGCCAAGAGGAGGCCGCCGGGGCCAACGTCCTGACTTTC.

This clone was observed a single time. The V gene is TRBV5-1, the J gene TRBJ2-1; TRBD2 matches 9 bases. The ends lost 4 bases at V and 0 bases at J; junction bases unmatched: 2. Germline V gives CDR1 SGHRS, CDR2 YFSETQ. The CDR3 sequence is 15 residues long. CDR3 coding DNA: TGCGCCAGCAGCGGTAGCGGGAGCTCCTACAATGAGCAGTTCTTC. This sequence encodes CASSGSGSSYNEQFF.

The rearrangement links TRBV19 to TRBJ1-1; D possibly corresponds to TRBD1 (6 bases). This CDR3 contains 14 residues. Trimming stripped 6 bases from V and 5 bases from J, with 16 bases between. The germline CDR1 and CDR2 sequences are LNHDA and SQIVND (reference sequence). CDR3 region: CASSSRGAQTEAFF. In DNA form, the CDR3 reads TGTGCCAGTAGCTCCCGGGGGGCGCAAACTGAAGCTTTCTTT.

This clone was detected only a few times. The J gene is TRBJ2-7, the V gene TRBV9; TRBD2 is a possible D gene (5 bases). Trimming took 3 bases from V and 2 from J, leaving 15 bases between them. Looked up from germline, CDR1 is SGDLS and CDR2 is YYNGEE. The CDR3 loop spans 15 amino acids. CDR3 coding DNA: TGTGCCAGCAGCGGTGGGAGAGAGAATACCTACGAGCAGTACTTC. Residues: CASSGGRENTYEQYF.